There are a few counts of the clone carrying this T cell receptor (beta chain). With 0 bases clipped from V and 6 bases from J, the junction kept 6 bases outside the gene matches. CDR1 and CDR2 from the germline V gene are SGHRS and YFSETQ. The CDR3 length is 14 residues. This record comes from a study of T-cell reconstitution after alpha-beta-depleted transplantation in children. The TCRbeta library was prepared with unique molecular identifiers. Each CDR3 protein is one row after TCRdb ran MiXCR on the PCR reads. This sample yields just over 950,000 distinct CDR3 sequences, of which roughly 29% are seen a single time; 25% to 35% belongs to the top ten.

Sample: PBMCs, mostly from graft donor cells, taken 360 days after TCRalphabeta/CD19-depleted stem cell transplant. The clonotype was recovered from a boy younger than two who had a stem cell transplant for SCID, so the T cells may come from the graft donor. The V call is TRBV5-1, the J call TRBJ2-7; 7 bases fit TRBD1. The CDR3 coding sequence is TGCGCCAGCAGCTTGGAGGGGGCGAAGGCCGAGCAGTACTTC. Protein sequence: CASSLEGAKAEQYF.